One and the same sample provided the 7 T cell receptor beta chains below, sequenced in a study of CD8 T cells in Susac syndrome. cDNA came from about 0.5 to 1 ug RNA primed by random hexamers. From the immunoSEQ multiplex PCR reads, TCRdb called clonotypes with MiXCR, one entry per CDR3 protein. This table holds approximately 53,000 distinct CDR3 sequences, 93% found once. Sequenced: CD8+ T cells from PBMCs. These receptor sequences come from a human donor with multiple sclerosis.

This chain joins TRBV19 and TRBJ1-2; D possibly corresponds to TRBD1 (5 bases). Trimming cost V 5 bases and J 4 bases, with 14 bases left between them. The CDR3 extends over 14 amino acids. The germline CDR1 and CDR2 sequences are LNHDA and SQIVND (reference sequence). The CDR3 DNA sequence: TGTGCCAGTAGTCCCCCTGGGACCTTCTATGGCTACACCTTC. It encodes CASSPPGTFYGYTF. Complete variable domain (other parts from reference TRBV19 and TRBJ1-2): DGGITQSPKYLFRKEGQNVTLSCEQNLNHDAMYWYRQDPGQGLRLIYYSQIVNDFQKGDIAEGYSVSREKKESFPLTVTSAQKNPTAFYLCASSPPGTFYGYTFGSGTRLTVV.

This chain links TRBV7-8 with TRBJ2-1; D ambiguous. V was pared by 1 base and J by 10 bases, with 8 bases between. This CDR3 comprises 12 residues. From germline, CDR1 is SGHVS and CDR2 FQNEAQ. The CDR3 DNA reads TGTGCCAGCAGCTTAGTGATGCGGGAGCAGTTCTTC. Amino acids: CASSLVMREQFF.

J is TRBJ1-1 and V is TRBV7-9; no definite D call. CDR1 and CDR2 (germline): SEHNR, FQNEAQ (reference sequence). V gave up 5 bases and J gave up 2 bases, with 12 bases separating them. This CDR3 contains 14 residues. The CDR3 loop reads CASSRPTPNTEAFF. In DNA form, the CDR3 reads TGTGCCAGCAGCCGACCCACACCCAACACTGAAGCTTTCTTT.

The genes are TRBV5-4 and TRBJ2-2; no clear D. Germline values: CDR1 SGHNT, CDR2 YYREEE (reference sequence). V was shortened by 7 bases and J by 7 bases, with 11 bases between the two germline ends. The CDR3 is 12 residues long. The CDR3 loop is CASAGLDGELFF. CDR3 nucleotides: TGTGCCAGCGCCGGCTTGGACGGGGAGCTGTTTTTT.

V is TRBV9 and J is TRBJ1-4; D ambiguous. V was shortened by 0 bases and J by 6 bases, with 15 bases between the two germline ends. CDR3 length equals 16 residues. Per germline, CDR1 SGDLS and CDR2 YYNGEE. This CDR3 is CASSVVPREVDEKLFF. In DNA form, the CDR3 reads TGTGCCAGCAGCGTAGTCCCGAGGGAAGTTGATGAAAAACTGTTTTTT. Full variable domain (remainder filled in from reference TRBV9 and TRBJ1-4): DSGVTQTPKHLITATGQRVTLRCSPRSGDLSVYWYQQSLDQGLQFLIQYYNGEERAKGNILERFSAQQFPDLHSELNLSSLELGDSALYFCASSVVPREVDEKLFFGSGTQLSVL.

The chain recombines TRBV7-9 with TRBJ2-7, with D perhaps assigned TRBD1 or TRBD2 (7 bases each). This CDR3 spans 16 amino acids. Trimming stripped 5 bases from V and 0 bases from J, with 17 bases between. CDR1 is SEHNR, CDR2 FQNEAQ, per germline (reference sequence). CDR3 sequence reads: CASSPKGGGPSYEQYF. In DNA form, the CDR3 reads TGTGCCAGCAGCCCCAAGGGAGGGGGCCCCTCCTACGAGCAGTACTTC. Full variable domain (missing parts from reference TRBV7-9 and TRBJ2-7): DTGVSQNPRHKITKRGQNVTFRCDPISEHNRLYWYRQTLGQGPEFLTYFQNEAQLEKSRLLSDRFSAERPKGSFSTLEIQRTEQGDSAMYLCASSPKGGGPSYEQYFGPGTRLTVT.

This chain joins TRBV20-1 and TRBJ1-1; perhaps TRBD1 as D (5 bases). Germline CDR1 is DFQATT and CDR2 is SNEGSKA (reference sequence). With 5 bases removed from V and 3 bases from J, the gap between germline ends came to 7 bases. The CDR3 contains 11 residues. In nucleotides, the CDR3 is TGCAGTGCTGGGGGGGACACTGAAGCTTTCTTT. Encoded protein: CSAGGDTEAFF.